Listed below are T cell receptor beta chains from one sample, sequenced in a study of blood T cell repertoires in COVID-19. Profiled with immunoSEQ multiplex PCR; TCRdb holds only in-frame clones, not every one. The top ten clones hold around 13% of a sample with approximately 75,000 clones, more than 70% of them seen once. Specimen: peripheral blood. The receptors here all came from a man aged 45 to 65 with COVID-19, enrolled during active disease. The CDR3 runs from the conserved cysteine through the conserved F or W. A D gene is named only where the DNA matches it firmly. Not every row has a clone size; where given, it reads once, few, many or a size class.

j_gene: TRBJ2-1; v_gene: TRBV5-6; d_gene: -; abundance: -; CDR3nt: TGTGCCAGCAGCTTGAGGCGGGGCCTCTACAATGAGCAGTTCTTC; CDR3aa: CASSLRRGLYNEQFF
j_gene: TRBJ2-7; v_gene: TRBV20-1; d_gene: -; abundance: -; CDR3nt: TGCAGTGCTGACAAATCCTACGAGCAGTACTTC; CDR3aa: CSADKSYEQYF
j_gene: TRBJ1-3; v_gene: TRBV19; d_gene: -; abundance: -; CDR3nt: TGTGCCAGTAAAACAGGCTCTGGAAACACCATATATTTT; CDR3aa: CASKTGSGNTIYF
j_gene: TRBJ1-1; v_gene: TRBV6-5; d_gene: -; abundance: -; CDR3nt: TGTGCCAGCGGGAGGGGGATGAACACTGAAGCTTTCTTT; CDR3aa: CASGRGMNTEAFF
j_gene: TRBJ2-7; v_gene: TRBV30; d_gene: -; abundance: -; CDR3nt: TGTGCCCGGGGGTCGGCGGACTCCTACGAGCAGTACTTC; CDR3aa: CARGSADSYEQYF
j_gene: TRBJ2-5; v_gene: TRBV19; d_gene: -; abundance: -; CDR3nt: TGTGCCAGTAGTATTTCGTCAGGACAAGAGACCCAGTACTTC; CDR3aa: CASSISSGQETQYF
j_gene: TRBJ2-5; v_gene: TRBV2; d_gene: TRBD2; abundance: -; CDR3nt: TGTGCCACTAGCGGAAATAGGGAGACCCAGTACTTC; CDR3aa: CATSGNRETQYF
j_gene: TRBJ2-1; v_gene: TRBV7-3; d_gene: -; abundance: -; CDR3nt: TGTGCCAGCAGCTTAGGGGATGGGGCGCCTTACAATGAGCAGTTCTTC; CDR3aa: CASSLGDGAPYNEQFF
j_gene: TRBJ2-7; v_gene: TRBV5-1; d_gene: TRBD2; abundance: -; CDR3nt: TGCGCCAGCAGCCCCGTCGGGGGGTCCTCTTCATCACGCTCGGGCGAGCAGTACTTC; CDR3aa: CASSPVGGSSSSRSGEQYF
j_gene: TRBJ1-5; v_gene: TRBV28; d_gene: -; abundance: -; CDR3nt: TGTGCCAGCAGTTTGCCGCGGAGTAGATCGCAGCCCCAGCATTTT; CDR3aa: CASSLPRSRSQPQHF
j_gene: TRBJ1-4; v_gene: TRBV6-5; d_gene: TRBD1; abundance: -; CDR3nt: TGTGCCAGCAGCGCCGGGACAGTTAATGAAAAACTGTTTTTT; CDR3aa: CASSAGTVNEKLFF
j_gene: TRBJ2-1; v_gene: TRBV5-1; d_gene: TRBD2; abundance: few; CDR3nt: TGCGCCAGCAGCCCCGCCGGGACTAGCGGGATTGGCAATGAGCAGTTCTTC; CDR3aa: CASSPAGTSGIGNEQFF
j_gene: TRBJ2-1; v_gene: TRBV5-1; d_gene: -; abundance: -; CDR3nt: TGCGCCAGCAGCTTGATAGGAGGGCGGGACCATGAGCAGTTCTTC; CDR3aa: CASSLIGGRDHEQFF
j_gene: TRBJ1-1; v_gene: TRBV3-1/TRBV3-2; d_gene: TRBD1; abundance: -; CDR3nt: TGTGCCAGCAGCTTTCAGGGGGACACTGAAGCTTTCTTT; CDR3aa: CASSFQGDTEAFF
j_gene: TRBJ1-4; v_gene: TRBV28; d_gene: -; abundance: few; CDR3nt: TGTGCCAGCAGTTTACCGCAGGGCAATGAAAAACTGTTTTTT; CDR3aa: CASSLPQGNEKLFF
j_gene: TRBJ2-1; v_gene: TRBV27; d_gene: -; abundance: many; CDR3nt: TGTGCCAGCAGAAACAGGGATTCCACCTACAATGAGCAGTTCTTC; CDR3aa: CASRNRDSTYNEQFF
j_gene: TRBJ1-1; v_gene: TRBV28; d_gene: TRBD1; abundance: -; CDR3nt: TGTGCCACCGGGGGACAGGGCTCTGTGGCTTTCTTT; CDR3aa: CATGGQGSVAFF
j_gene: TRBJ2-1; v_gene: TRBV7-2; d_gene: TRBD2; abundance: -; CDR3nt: TGTGCCAGCAGAAGAGGTGGGCTAGCGGGAGGGGGTGAGCAGTTCTTC; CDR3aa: CASRRGGLAGGGEQFF
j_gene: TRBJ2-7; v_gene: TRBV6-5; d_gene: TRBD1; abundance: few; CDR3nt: TGTGCCAGCAGTTACTCGGCAGGGGGCTACGAGCAGTACTTC; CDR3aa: CASSYSAGGYEQYF
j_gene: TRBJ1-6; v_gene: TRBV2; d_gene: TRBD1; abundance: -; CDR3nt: TGTGCCAGCAAAAGGACAGGGAACAATTCACCCCTCCACTTT; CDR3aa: CASKRTGNNSPLHF
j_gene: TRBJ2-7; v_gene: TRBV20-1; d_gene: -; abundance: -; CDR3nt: TGCAGTGCTAGCCCCGAGCTTGGGCAGTACTTC; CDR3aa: CSASPELGQYF
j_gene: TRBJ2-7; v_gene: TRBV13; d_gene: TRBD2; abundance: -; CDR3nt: TGTGCCAGCAGCTGGGGACTAGCGGGGGTGTCCTACGAGCAGTACTTC; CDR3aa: CASSWGLAGVSYEQYF
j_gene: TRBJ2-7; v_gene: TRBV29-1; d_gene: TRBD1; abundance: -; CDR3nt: TGCAGCGTTGAGGACAGGGGGCAGGGGAACCTCTACGAGCAGTACTTC; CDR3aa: CSVEDRGQGNLYEQYF
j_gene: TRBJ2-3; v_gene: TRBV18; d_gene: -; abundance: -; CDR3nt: TGTGCCAGCTCACCACCGGAGAGAGTAGGCACGCAGTATTTT; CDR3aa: CASSPPERVGTQYF
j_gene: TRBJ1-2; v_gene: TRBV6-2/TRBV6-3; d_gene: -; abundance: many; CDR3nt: TGTGCCAGCAGCGCCCGCTCTCAGTCGCGGGACCTTGGGTACACCTTC; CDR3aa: CASSARSQSRDLGYTF
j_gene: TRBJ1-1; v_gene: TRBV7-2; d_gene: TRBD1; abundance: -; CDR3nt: TGTGCCAGCACCAAGACAGGGGTCGGCACTGAAGCTTTCTTT; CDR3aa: CASTKTGVGTEAFF
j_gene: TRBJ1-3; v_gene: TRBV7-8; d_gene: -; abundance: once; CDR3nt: TGTGCCAGCAGCAACCCCGACAGAAACTCTGGAAACACCATATATTTT; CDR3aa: CASSNPDRNSGNTIYF
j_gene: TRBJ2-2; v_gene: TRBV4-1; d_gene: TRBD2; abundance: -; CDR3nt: TGCGCCAGCAGCCCCCCCGGGGCGGGAGGCGACACCGGGGAGCTGTTTTTT; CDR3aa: CASSPPGAGGDTGELFF
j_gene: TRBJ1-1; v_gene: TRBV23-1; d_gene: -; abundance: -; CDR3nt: TGCGCCAGCAGTCAATTAGGGGCTGGTGAAGCTTTCTTT; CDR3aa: CASSQLGAGEAFF
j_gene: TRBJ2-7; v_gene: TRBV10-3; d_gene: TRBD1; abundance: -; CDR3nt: TGTGCCATCACGCAGACAGGGGACCCCTACGAGCAGTACTTC; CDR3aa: CAITQTGDPYEQYF
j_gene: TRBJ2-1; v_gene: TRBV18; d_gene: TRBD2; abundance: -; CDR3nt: TGTGCCAGCTCACCACCGATCGGGACTAGAAATCGGGCCTACAATGAGCAGTTCTTC; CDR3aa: CASSPPIGTRNRAYNEQFF
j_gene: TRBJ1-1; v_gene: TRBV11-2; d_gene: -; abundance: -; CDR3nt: TGTGCCAGCAGCCGCGGGAGCCCCACTGAAGCTTTCTTT; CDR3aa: CASSRGSPTEAFF
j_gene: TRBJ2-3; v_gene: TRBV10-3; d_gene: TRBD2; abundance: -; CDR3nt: TGTGCCATCGGTACTAGCGGGTCTAGCACAGATACGCAGTATTTT; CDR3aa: CAIGTSGSSTDTQYF
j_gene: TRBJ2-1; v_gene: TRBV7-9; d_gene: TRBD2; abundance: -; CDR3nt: TGTGCCAGCAGCTTGAGCGGGGAGAGCAATGAGCAGTTCTTC; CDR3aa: CASSLSGESNEQFF
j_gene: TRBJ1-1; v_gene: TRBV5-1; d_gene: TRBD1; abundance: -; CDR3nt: TGCGCCAGCAGCTCTGGACAGGGTGAAGCTTTCTTT; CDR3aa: CASSSGQGEAFF
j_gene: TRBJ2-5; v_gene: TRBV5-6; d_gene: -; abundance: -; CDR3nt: TGTGCCAGCAGCTTGGAGGGCGGGGTGACCCAGTACTTC; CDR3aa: CASSLEGGVTQYF
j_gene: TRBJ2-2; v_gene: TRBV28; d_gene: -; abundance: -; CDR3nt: TGTGCCAGCAGTCTCCGCAGGGGTAGCACCGGGGAGCTGTTTTTT; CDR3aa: CASSLRRGSTGELFF
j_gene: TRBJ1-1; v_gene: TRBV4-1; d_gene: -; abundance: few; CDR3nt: TGCGCCAGCAGCCAAGATGAGCCCTCAATCGGGACTGAAGCTTTCTTT; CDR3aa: CASSQDEPSIGTEAFF
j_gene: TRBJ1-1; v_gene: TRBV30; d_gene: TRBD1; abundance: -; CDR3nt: TGTGCTTCGTACAGGGGTTCTGAAGCTTTCTTT; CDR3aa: CASYRGSEAFF
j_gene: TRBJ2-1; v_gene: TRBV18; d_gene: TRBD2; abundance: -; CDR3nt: TGTGCCACCCGGACAGAACAACTAGCGGGATCCCTGGGGTACAATGAGCAGTTCTTC; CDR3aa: CATRTEQLAGSLGYNEQFF
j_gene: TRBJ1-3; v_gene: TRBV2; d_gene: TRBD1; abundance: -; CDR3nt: TGTGCCAGCACCAGACAGGGAGTTGGAAACACCATATATTTT; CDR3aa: CASTRQGVGNTIYF
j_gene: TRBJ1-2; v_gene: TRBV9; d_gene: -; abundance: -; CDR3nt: TGTGCCAGCAGCCCCGGGAAGACCTATGGCTACACCTTC; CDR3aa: CASSPGKTYGYTF
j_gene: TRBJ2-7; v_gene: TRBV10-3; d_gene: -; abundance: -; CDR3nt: TGTGCCATCAGTGTTGGTAGCGGCTCCTACGAGCAGTACTTC; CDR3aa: CAISVGSGSYEQYF
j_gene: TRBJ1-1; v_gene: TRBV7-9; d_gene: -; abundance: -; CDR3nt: TGTGCCAGCAGCTTAGGCGGCCGGACAGCGAACACTGAAGCTTTCTTT; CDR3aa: CASSLGGRTANTEAFF
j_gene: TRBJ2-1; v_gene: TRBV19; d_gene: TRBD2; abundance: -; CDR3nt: TGTGCCAGTAGTTTAGCGGGAGGGGTGGAGTTCTTC; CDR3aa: CASSLAGGVEFF
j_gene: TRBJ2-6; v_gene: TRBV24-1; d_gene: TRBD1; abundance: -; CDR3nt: TGTGCCACCAGTGGGGACAGGGGTGGATCTGGGGCCAACGTCCTGACTTTC; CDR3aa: CATSGDRGGSGANVLTF
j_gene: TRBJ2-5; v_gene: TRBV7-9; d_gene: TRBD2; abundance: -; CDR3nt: TGTGCCAGCAGCTCGCTAGCGGGCCCGGAGACCCAGTACTTC; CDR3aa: CASSSLAGPETQYF
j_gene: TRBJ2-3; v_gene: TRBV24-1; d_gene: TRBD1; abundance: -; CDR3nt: TGTGCCACCAGTGACTGGACAGGGGGCACAGATACGCAGTATTTT; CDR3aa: CATSDWTGGTDTQYF
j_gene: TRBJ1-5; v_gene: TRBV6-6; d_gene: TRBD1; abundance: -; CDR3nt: TGTGCCAGCGGAGACAGGGACGGTGTAAATCAGCCCCAGCATTTT; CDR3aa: CASGDRDGVNQPQHF
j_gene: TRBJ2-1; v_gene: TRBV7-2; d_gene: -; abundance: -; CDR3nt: TGTGCCAGCAGCTTAGGGTCAGGAGGGTTCTTC; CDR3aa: CASSLGSGGFF
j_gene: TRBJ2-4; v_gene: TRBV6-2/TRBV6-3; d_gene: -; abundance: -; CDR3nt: TGTGCCAGCAGTTACGGAGGTAGTTTGGCCAAAAACATTCAGTACTTC; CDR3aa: CASSYGGSLAKNIQYF
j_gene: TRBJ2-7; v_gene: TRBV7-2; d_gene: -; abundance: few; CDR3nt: TGTGCCAGCAGCTTAGGGAAGGGGATGACGTACGAGCAGTACTTC; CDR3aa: CASSLGKGMTYEQYF
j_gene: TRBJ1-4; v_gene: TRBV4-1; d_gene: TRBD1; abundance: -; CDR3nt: TGCGCCAGCAGCGTCTCGGGACAGGGGGCTATAGCTAATGAAAAACTGTTTTTT; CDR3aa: CASSVSGQGAIANEKLFF
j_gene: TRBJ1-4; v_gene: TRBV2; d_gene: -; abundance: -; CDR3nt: TGTGCCAGCAACCGACAGGACCGAAATGAAAAACTGTTTTTT; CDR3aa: CASNRQDRNEKLFF
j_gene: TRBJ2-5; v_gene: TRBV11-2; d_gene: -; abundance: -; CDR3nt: TGTGCCAGCAGCTTAGATCGAAACAGGGCTGAGACCCAGTACTTC; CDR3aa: CASSLDRNRAETQYF
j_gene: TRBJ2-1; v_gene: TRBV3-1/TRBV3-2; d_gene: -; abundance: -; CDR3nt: TGTGCCAGCAGCCAGGTGACAGGAGCTGAGCAGTTCTTC; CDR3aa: CASSQVTGAEQFF
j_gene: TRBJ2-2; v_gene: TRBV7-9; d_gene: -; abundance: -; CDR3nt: TGTGCCAGCAGCCAGACTCTCACCGGGGAGCTGTTTTTT; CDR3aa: CASSQTLTGELFF
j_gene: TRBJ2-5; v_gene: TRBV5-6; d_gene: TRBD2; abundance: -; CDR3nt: TGTGCCAGCAGCGCGACCGGGAGGGAGACCCAGTACTTC; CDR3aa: CASSATGRETQYF